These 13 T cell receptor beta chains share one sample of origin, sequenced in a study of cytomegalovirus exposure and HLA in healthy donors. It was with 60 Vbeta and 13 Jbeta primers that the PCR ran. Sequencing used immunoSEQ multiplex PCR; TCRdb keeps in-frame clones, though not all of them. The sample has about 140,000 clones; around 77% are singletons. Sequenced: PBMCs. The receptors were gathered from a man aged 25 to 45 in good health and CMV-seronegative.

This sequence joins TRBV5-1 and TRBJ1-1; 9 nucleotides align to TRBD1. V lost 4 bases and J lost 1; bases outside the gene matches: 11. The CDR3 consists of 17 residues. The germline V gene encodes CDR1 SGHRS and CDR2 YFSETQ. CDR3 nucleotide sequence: TGCGCCAGCAGCCCGCCGGGACAGGGTGGTGGGAACACTGAAGCTTTCTTT. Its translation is CASSPPGQGGGNTEAFF.

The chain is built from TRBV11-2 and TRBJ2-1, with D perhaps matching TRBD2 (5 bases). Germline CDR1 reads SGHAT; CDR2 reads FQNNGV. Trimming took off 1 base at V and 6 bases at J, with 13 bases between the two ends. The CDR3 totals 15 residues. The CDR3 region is CASSLVGESGNEQFF. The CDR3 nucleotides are TGTGCCAGCAGCTTAGTCGGGGAGAGTGGCAATGAGCAGTTCTTC.

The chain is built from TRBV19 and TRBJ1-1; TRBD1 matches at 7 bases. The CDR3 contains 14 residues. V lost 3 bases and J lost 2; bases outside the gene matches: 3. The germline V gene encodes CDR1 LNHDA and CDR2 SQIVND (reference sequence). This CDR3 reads CASSMTGINTEAFF. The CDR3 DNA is TGTGCCAGTAGTATGACAGGGATTAACACTGAAGCTTTCTTT.

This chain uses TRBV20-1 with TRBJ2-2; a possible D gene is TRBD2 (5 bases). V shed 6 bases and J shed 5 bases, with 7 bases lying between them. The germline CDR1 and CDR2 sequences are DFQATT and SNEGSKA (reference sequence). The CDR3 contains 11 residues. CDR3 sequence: CSAGGTGELFF. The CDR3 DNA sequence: TGCAGTGCCGGCGGGACCGGGGAGCTGTTTTTT.

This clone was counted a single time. CDR3 in amino acids: CASSLGSRGYNEQFF. CDR3 in DNA: TGTGCCAGCAGCTTAGGGAGCCGGGGCTACAATGAGCAGTTCTTC. The rearrangement joins TRBV7-9 to TRBJ2-1; tentative D call: TRBD2 (5 bases). The CDR3 covers 15 residues. Trimming removed 1 base at V and 3 bases at J, with 10 bases between. Germline-derived CDR1 and CDR2 are SEHNR and FQNEAQ (reference sequence).

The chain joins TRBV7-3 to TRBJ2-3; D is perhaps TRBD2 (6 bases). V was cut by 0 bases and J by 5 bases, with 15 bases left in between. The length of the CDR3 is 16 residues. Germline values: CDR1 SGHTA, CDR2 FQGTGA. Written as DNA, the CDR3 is TGTGCCAGCAGCTTAACCGGTGGGGGGTTCGTAGATACGCAGTATTTT. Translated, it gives CASSLTGGGFVDTQYF.

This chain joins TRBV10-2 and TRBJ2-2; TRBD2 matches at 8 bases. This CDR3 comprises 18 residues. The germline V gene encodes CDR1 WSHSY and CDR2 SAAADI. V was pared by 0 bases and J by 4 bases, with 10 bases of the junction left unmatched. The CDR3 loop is CASSESGLISGITGELFF. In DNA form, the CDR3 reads TGCGCCAGCAGTGAGTCGGGGCTAATTAGCGGGATCACCGGGGAGCTGTTTTTT.

The CDR3 sequence: CASSLSPGYEQYF. The CDR3 DNA sequence: TGTGCCAGCAGCTTATCGCCAGGCTACGAGCAGTACTTC. The chain joins TRBV7-3 to TRBJ2-7; D is undetermined. Germline V lookup: CDR1 SGHTA, CDR2 FQGTGA. The CDR3 loop spans 13 amino acids. Deletions cut 2 bases from V and 3 bases from J, with 8 bases between.

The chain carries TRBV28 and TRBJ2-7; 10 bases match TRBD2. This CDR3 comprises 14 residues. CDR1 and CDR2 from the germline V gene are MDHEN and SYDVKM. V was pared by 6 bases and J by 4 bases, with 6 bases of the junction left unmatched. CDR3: CASRLAGARYEQYF. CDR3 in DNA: TGTGCCAGCAGGCTAGCGGGAGCAAGGTACGAGCAGTACTTC.

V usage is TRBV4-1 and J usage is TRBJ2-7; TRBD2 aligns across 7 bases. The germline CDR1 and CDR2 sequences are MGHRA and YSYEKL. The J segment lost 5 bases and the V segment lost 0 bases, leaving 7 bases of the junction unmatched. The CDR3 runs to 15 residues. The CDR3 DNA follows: TGCGCCAGCAGCCAAGACCGGGGGGTTTCGGACGAGCAGTACTTC. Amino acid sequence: CASSQDRGVSDEQYF.

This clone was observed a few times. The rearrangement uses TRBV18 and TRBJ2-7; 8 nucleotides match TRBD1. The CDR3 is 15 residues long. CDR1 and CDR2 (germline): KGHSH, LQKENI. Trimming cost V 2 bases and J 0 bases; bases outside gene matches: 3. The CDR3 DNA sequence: TGTGCCAGCTCACCAGGGACAGGTTCCTCCTACGAGCAGTACTTC. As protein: CASSPGTGSSYEQYF.

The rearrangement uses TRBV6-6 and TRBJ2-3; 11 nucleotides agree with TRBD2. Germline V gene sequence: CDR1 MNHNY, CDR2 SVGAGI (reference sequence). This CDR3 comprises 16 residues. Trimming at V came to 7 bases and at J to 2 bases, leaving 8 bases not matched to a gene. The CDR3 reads CASNLLGLADTDTQYF. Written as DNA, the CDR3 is TGTGCCAGCAACCTCCTGGGACTAGCGGACACAGATACGCAGTATTTT.

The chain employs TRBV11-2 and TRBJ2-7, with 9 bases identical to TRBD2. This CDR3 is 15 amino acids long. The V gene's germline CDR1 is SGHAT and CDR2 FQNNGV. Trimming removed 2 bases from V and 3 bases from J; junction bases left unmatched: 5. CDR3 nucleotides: TGTGCCAGCAGCTTATGGTCTAGCGGGAACTACGAGCAGTACTTC. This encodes CASSLWSSGNYEQYF.